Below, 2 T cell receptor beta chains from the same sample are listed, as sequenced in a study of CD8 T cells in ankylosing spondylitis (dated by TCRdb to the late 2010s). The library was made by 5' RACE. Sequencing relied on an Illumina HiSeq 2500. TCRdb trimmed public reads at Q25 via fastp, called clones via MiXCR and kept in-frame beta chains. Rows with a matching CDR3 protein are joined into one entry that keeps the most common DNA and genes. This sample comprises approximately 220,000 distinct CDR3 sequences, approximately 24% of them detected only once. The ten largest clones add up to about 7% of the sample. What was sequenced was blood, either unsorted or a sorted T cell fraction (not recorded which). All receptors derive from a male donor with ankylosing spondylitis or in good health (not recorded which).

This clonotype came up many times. CDR3 nucleotide sequence: TGTGCCACCAGCAGAGATTATGGTGGTGAGCAGTTCTTC. Translation gives CATSRDYGGEQFF. This sequence joins TRBV15 and TRBJ2-1; unclear D gene. Germline-derived CDR1 and CDR2 are LNHNV and YYDKDF (reference sequence). V was pared by 0 bases and J by 9 bases, with 9 bases between. The CDR3 sequence is 13 residues long. The full variable domain, rest sourced from reference TRBV15 and TRBJ2-1, is DAMVIQNPRYQVTQFGKPVTLSCSQTLNHNVMYWYQQKSSQAPKLLFHYYDKDFNNEADTPDNFQSRRPNTSFCFLDIRSPGLGDTAMYLCATSRDYGGEQFFGPGTRLTVL.

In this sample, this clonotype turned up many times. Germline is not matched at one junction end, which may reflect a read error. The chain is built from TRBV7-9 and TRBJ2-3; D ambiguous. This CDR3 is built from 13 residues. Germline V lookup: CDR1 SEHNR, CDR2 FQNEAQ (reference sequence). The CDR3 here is CASSLVGTDTQYF. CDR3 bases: TGTGCCAGCAGCTTAGTAGGCACGGATACGCAGTATTTT.